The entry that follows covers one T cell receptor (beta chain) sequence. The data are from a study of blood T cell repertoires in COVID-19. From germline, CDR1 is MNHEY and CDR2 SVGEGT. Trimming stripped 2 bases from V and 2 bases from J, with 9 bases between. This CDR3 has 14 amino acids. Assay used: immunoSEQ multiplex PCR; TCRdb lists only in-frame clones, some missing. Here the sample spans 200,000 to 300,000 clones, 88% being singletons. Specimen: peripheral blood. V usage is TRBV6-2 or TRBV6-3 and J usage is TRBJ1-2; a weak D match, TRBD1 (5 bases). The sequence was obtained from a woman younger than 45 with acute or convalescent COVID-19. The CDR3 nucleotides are TGTGCCAGCAGTTACGACAGTAAAAACTATGGCTACACCTTC. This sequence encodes CASSYDSKNYGYTF.